This TCR beta chain came from a study of blood T cell repertoires in COVID-19. This CDR3 spans 14 amino acids. CDR1 MNHEY and CDR2 SVGEGT come from the germline V gene. Trimming removed 0 bases at V and 3 bases at J, with 7 bases between. Profiled with immunoSEQ multiplex PCR; TCRdb holds only in-frame clones, not every one. The data contain 55,000 to 80,000 clones, over 70% of them singletons. The source is a human donor in a cohort sampled during active COVID-19. Sequencing input: peripheral blood. The chain combines TRBV6-2 or TRBV6-3 with TRBJ2-3, with D possibly matching TRBD1 (6 bases). The DNA for the CDR3 is TGTGCCAGCAGTTACTCAGGGGGTACAGATACGCAGTATTTT. It translates to CASSYSGGTDTQYF.